This T cell receptor beta chain was documented in a study of T cells in Graves' hyperthyroidism and ophthalmopathy. Looking at the study overall: At initial diagnosis, before any treatment had begun, peripheral blood was obtained.

The CDR3 is 14 amino acids. Trimming stripped 6 bases from V and 1 base from J, with 12 bases between. This clonotype was recorded at least ten times. Uncontrolled infection, other autoimmune disease, pregnancy or lactation excluded patients. The PBMCs studied were ones that came from roughly 11 ml fresh peripheral blood. RNA transcripts served as the template for amplifying TCR beta CDR3 regions. The TCR CDR3 first-round RT-PCR relied on the HTBI primer set. TCRdb re-derived calls from the multiplex PCR reads in MiXCR, one entry per CDR3 protein. The sample has about 610,000 distinct CDR3 sequences, roughly 14% seen once.

Sequencing was done on a sample of blood. The sequence derives from a woman between 35 and 50 years old with Graves' ophthalmopathy. This chain links TRBV12-3 or TRBV12-4 with TRBJ2-5; D tentatively reads TRBD1 or TRBD2 (6 bases each). This CDR3 reads CASSAGQLQETQYF. CDR3 sequence (DNA): TGTGCCAGCAGCGCGGGACAACTCCAAGAGACCCAGTACTTC.